This TCR beta chain was profiled in a study of technical replicates of blood from several donors. TCRdb keeps only in-frame clones here, not all; method: immunoSEQ multiplex PCR. Altogether about 83,000 clones are present, just over 90% being singletons, with the ten largest covering over 0.2%. The origin of this receptor is a human donor in good health. The material sequenced was T cells isolated from PBMCs.

CDR3: CAWSTHPSFYTF. DNA of the CDR3: TGTGCCTGGAGTACTCATCCTTCCTTTTACACCTTC. J is TRBJ1-2 and V is TRBV30; D call uncertain. Germline values: CDR1 GTSNPN, CDR2 SVGIG (reference sequence). V was trimmed by 2 bases and J by 11 bases, leaving 15 bases between them. The CDR3 is made up of 12 amino acids.